This T cell receptor beta chain was sequenced during a study of long-term antiretroviral therapy in people with HIV. Findings and limits, study-wide: Pre-ART-expanded clones dominated the repertoire at all time points. CDR3 lengths in HIV samples spanned a narrower range than controls.

The CDR3 has 12 amino acids. V lost 4 bases and J lost 7, with 8 bases in between. Germline lookup yields CDR1 KGHSH and CDR2 LQKENI. At survey level, the immunoSEQ assay was run in its v3.0 version. The table came from immunoSEQ multiplex PCR; TCRdb's copy has only in-frame clones and leaves some out. The table shows around 28,000 clones, with 80% to 90% occurring only once. About this clone itself: The target antigen is unknown.

Specimens carried about 0.95-11 million cryopreserved PBMC before DNA extraction. The sample in question was unsorted PBMCs, obtained 1.8 years after starting antiretroviral therapy. This receptor was obtained from a woman aged 18-30 years with HIV. The chain carries TRBV18 and TRBJ2-1; D may be TRBD2 (6 bases). The CDR3 is CASSLTSNEQFF. The CDR3 nucleotides read TGTGCCAGCTCACTGACTAGTAATGAGCAGTTCTTC.